These 20 T cell receptor beta chains came from one sample sequenced in a study of blood T cell repertoires in COVID-19. TCRdb's table, derived via immunoSEQ multiplex PCR, lists solely in-frame clones and lacks some. The sample records 120,000 or so clones, about nine tenths being singletons. The material sequenced was peripheral blood. These receptors were taken from an older man who had recovered from COVID-19.

The chain links TRBV6-5 to TRBJ1-1; 9 bases match TRBD1. The CDR3 consists of 11 residues. Germline CDR1 MNHEY, CDR2 SVGAGI. Trimming removed 8 bases from V and 8 bases from J; junction bases left unmatched: 3. In DNA, the CDR3 is TGTGCCAGCGGCGGGACAGGGGAAGCTTTCTTT. Translating gives CASGGTGEAFF.

The gene calls are TRBV19 and TRBJ2-3, with D unclear. Trimming cost V 4 bases and J 5 bases, with 13 bases left between them. Germline V gives CDR1 LNHDA, CDR2 SQIVND (reference sequence). This CDR3 comprises 14 residues. This chain's CDR3 is CASSKSLSGDTQYF. In DNA, the CDR3 is TGTGCCAGTAGTAAATCCCTATCGGGAGATACGCAGTATTTT.

The rearrangement uses TRBV11-1 and TRBJ1-6, with D uncertain. V gave up 5 bases and J gave up 3 bases, with 11 bases separating them. Per germline, CDR1 SGHAT and CDR2 FQDESV (reference sequence). There are 15 residues in the CDR3. The chain's CDR3 is CASSRGGNYNSPLHF. In DNA form, the CDR3 reads TGTGCCAGCAGCCGAGGCGGGAACTATAATTCACCCCTCCACTTT.

This rearrangement joins TRBV4-2 to TRBJ2-1; 8 positions agree with TRBD2. This CDR3 region has 17 residues. Germline-derived CDR1 and CDR2 are LGHNA and YNFKEQ. Germline trimming cut 1 base from V and 2 bases from J; bases unmatched to any gene: 7. The CDR3 is CASSQAERGPTYNEQFF. The CDR3 nucleotides read TGTGCCAGCAGCCAAGCAGAGCGGGGGCCCACCTACAATGAGCAGTTCTTC.

The chain joins TRBV7-2 to TRBJ2-1, with 14 bases lining up with TRBD2. This CDR3 contains 16 residues. V gave up 5 bases and J gave up 6 bases; unmatched junction bases: 6. Germline values: CDR1 SGHTA, CDR2 FQGNSA. CDR3 region: CASSVPGLAGVNEQFF. Written as DNA, the CDR3 is TGTGCCAGCAGCGTCCCGGGACTAGCGGGAGTCAATGAGCAGTTCTTC.

The rearrangement uses TRBV6-6 and TRBJ2-2; weak D call: TRBD1 (5 bases). Per the germline V gene, CDR1 is MNHNY and CDR2 is SVGAGI (reference sequence). V was pared by 8 bases and J by 5 bases, with 15 bases between. This CDR3 is built from 14 residues. CDR3: CASLDSRGTGELFF. The CDR3 coding sequence is TGTGCCAGCCTAGACTCTAGGGGAACCGGGGAGCTGTTTTTT.

The chain has TRBV27 and TRBJ2-2; 12 bases are shared with TRBD2. Germline loops: CDR1 MNHEY, CDR2 SMNVEV (reference sequence). The CDR3 runs to 18 residues. The V and J ends lost 4 bases and 4 bases, in that order; junction bases with no gene match: 10. CDR3 nucleotide sequence: TGTGCCAGCAGTTCGACGCGATGGACTAGCGGGACCACCGGGGAGCTGTTTTTT. Its protein product is CASSSTRWTSGTTGELFF.

This sequence joins TRBV6-5 and TRBJ2-7; TRBD1 agrees at 10 bases. Looked up from germline, CDR1 is MNHEY and CDR2 is SVGAGI. CDR3 length: 15 amino acids. With V trimmed by 6 bases and J by 2 bases, 7 bases remained unmatched. In DNA form, the CDR3 reads TGTGCCAGCAGGGGGACAGGGGAGGTCACCTACGAGCAGTACTTC. Residues: CASRGTGEVTYEQYF.

This clone was seen a few times. The chain carries TRBV7-8 and TRBJ2-7; TRBD1 matches 7 bases. V lost 4 bases to trimming and J lost 2 bases; unmatched junction nucleotides: 2. Per germline, CDR1 SGHVS and CDR2 FQNEAQ. The CDR3 covers 13 residues. The CDR3 reads CASSWGQPYEQYF. The CDR3 DNA follows: TGTGCCAGCAGCTGGGGACAGCCCTACGAGCAGTACTTC.

The table lists this clone with a count of one. The V and J genes are TRBV2 and TRBJ2-3, with 7 bases identical to TRBD1. V trimming: 5 bases; J trimming: 4 bases; junction bases outside the gene matches: 15. This CDR3 comprises 17 residues. Germline V gives CDR1 SNHLY, CDR2 FYNNEI. DNA of the CDR3: TGTGCCAGCAGTCCTTACCCGGACAGGCCGCCCCCAGATACGCAGTATTTT. Protein sequence: CASSPYPDRPPPDTQYF.

The chain carries TRBV9 and TRBJ2-1; TRBD2 aligns across 8 bases. Trimming at V came to 1 base and at J to 7 bases, leaving 7 bases not matched to a gene. The CDR3 is made up of 15 amino acids. Germline V gene data show CDR1 as SGDLS and CDR2 as YYNGEE. CDR3 amino acids: CASSVSSGMGNEQFF. The DNA of the CDR3 is TGTGCCAGCAGCGTAAGTAGCGGGATGGGGAATGAGCAGTTCTTC. The entire variable domain, with the rest obtained from reference TRBV9 and TRBJ2-1, is as follows: DSGVTQTPKHLITATGQRVTLRCSPRSGDLSVYWYQQSLDQGLQFLIQYYNGEERAKGNILERFSAQQFPDLHSELNLSSLELGDSALYFCASSVSSGMGNEQFFGPGTRLTVL.

This chain links TRBV18 with TRBJ2-7; tentatively, D is TRBD1 (5 bases). The CDR3 length is 14 residues. Looked up from germline, CDR1 is KGHSH and CDR2 is LQKENI. Trimming pared 0 bases from V and 2 bases from J, leaving 8 bases between. CDR3 region: CASSPPGRAYEQYF. The CDR3 DNA follows: TGTGCCAGCTCACCACCTGGCAGGGCCTACGAGCAGTACTTC.

The chain employs TRBV5-1 and TRBJ1-1, with D possibly being TRBD1 (5 bases). CDR3 length: 15 amino acids. Between the trimmed V and J ends, which lost 6 bases and 1 base, there was a span of 16 bases. Looked up from germline, CDR1 is SGHRS and CDR2 is YFSETQ. The CDR3 DNA reads as TGCGCCAGCAATCGGAGGGAGAGGGGGAACACTGAAGCTTTCTTT. This sequence encodes CASNRRERGNTEAFF. Full variable domain (rest looked up from reference TRBV5-1 and TRBJ1-1): KAGVTQTPRYLIKTRGQQVTLSCSPISGHRSVSWYQQTPGQGLQFLFEYFSETQRNKGNFPGRFSGRQFSNSRSEMNVSTLELGDSALYLCASNRRERGNTEAFFGQGTRLTVV.

The chain uses TRBV6-1 and TRBJ2-1; TRBD2 aligns across 9 bases. Germline V gene sequence: CDR1 MNHNS, CDR2 SASEGT. Losses at the gene ends were 2 bases for V and 4 bases for J; bases not matched to a gene: 0. The CDR3 loop spans 14 amino acids. The CDR3 DNA follows: TGTGCCAGCAGTGAACTAGCGGGGTACAATGAGCAGTTCTTC. Encoded protein: CASSELAGYNEQFF.

This rearrangement joins TRBV14 to TRBJ1-1; a weak D match, TRBD1 (5 bases). The germline gives CDR1 SGHDN, CDR2 FVKESK. The CDR3 loop spans 15 amino acids. V lost 0 bases to trimming and J lost 7 bases, with 15 bases between them. CDR3 DNA: TGTGCCAGCAGCCAAGAGAGGTCGGGGGTAGGTGAAGCTTTCTTT. Its protein is CASSQERSGVGEAFF.

This clone occurred a few times. This chain connects TRBV11-2 to TRBJ2-6; D may be TRBD1 (5 bases). Germline assignment: CDR1 SGHAT and CDR2 FQNNGV. The CDR3 extends over 15 amino acids. V was shortened by 5 bases and J by 0 bases, with 8 bases between the two germline ends. The CDR3 is CASSEQVSGANVLTF. The CDR3 DNA sequence: TGTGCCAGCAGCGAACAGGTCTCTGGGGCCAACGTCCTGACTTTC.

The chain has TRBV2 and TRBJ1-6, with D possibly TRBD1 on 5 matching bases. The V end lost 7 bases, the J end lost 5 bases, and 15 bases lay between the germline ends. Germline lookup yields CDR1 SNHLY and CDR2 FYNNEI. The length of the CDR3 is 15 residues. CDR3 protein: CASKGLAANNSPLHF. Here the CDR3 DNA reads TGTGCCAGCAAGGGGCTGGCAGCCAATAATTCACCCCTCCACTTT.

V and J are TRBV10-1 and TRBJ1-6; TRBD1 aligns across 8 bases. The CDR3 covers 17 residues. The germline gives CDR1 WNHNN, CDR2 SYGVQD (reference sequence). V was clipped by 6 bases and J by 1 base; unmatched bases: 8. CDR3 nucleotides: TGCGCCAGCAGGACCGGGACAGGAAGGTCCTATAATTCACCCCTCCACTTT. Encoded protein: CASRTGTGRSYNSPLHF.

This chain connects TRBV2 to TRBJ2-1; TRBD2 matches 11 bases. Germline CDR1 SNHLY, CDR2 FYNNEI. The CDR3 has 16 residues. V lost 5 bases to trimming and J lost 9 bases; unmatched junction nucleotides: 12. DNA for the CDR3: TGTGCCAGCAGTAACCAGCTAGCGGGGGGATACGGTGAGCAGTTCTTC. Encoded protein: CASSNQLAGGYGEQFF.

The chain recombines TRBV5-5 with TRBJ2-3; 7 nucleotides line up with TRBD2. V trimming: 0 bases; J trimming: 6 bases; junction bases outside the gene matches: 4. Germline lookup yields CDR1 SGHKS and CDR2 YYEKEE (reference sequence). CDR3 length equals 14 residues. CDR3 nucleotides: TGTGCCAGCAGCTTGGACGTGGGAGGGGATACGCAGTATTTT. Translation: CASSLDVGGDTQYF.